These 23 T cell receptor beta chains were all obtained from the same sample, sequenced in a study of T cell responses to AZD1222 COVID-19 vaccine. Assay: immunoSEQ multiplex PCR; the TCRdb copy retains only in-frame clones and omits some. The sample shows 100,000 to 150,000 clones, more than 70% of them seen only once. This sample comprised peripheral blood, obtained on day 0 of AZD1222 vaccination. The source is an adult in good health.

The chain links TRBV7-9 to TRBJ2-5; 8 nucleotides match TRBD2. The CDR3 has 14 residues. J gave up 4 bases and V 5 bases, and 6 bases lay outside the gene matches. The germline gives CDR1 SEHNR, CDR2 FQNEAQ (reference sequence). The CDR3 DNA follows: TGTGCCAGCAGCCGGGAGGGGGGAAGAGAGACCCAGTACTTC. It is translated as CASSREGGRETQYF.

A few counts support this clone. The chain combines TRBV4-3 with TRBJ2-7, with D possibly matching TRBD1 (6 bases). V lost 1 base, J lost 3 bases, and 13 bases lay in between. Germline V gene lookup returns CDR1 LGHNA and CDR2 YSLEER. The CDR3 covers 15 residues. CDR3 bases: TGCGCCAGCAGCCAAGGATCAGGGGCCCTCTACGAGCAGTACTTC. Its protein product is CASSQGSGALYEQYF.

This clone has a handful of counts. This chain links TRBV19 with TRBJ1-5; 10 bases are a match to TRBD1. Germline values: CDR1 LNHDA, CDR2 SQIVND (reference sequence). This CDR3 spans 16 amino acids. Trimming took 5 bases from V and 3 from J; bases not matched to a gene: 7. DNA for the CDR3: TGTGCCAGTAGTGGACCGGGACAGGGGCCCAATCAGCCCCAGCATTTT. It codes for CASSGPGQGPNQPQHF.

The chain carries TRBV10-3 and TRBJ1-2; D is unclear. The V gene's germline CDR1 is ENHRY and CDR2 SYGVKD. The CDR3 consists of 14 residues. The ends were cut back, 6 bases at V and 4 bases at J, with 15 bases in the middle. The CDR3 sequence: CAIRPPDAFYGYTF. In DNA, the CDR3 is TGTGCCATCAGACCCCCGGACGCCTTCTATGGCTACACCTTC.

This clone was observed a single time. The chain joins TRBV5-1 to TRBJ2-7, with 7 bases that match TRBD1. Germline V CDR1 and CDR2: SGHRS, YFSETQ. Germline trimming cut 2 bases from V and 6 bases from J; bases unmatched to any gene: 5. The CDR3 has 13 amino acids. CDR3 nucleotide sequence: TGCGCCAGCAGCTTCACAGGGGTTGCCGAGCAGTACTTC. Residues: CASSFTGVAEQYF.

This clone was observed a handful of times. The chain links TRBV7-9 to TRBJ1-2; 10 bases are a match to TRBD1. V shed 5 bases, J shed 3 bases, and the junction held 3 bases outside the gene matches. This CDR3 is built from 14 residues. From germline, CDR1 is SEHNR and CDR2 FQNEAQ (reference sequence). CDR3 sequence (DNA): TGTGCCAGCAGCGACAGGGGGCGCGACTATGGCTACACCTTC. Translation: CASSDRGRDYGYTF. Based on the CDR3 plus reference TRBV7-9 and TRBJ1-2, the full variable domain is DTGVSQNPRHKITKRGQNVTFRCDPISEHNRLYWYRQTLGQGPEFLTYFQNEAQLEKSRLLSDRFSAERPKGSFSTLEIQRTEQGDSAMYLCASSDRGRDYGYTFGSGTRLTVV.

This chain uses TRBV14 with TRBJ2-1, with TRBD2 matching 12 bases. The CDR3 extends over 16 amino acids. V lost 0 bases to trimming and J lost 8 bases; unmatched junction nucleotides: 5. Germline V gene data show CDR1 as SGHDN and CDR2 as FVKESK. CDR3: CASSQELAGGGYEQFF. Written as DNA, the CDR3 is TGTGCCAGCAGCCAAGAACTAGCGGGGGGAGGGTATGAGCAGTTCTTC.

The CDR3 coding sequence is TGTGCCAGCAGCGTAGTTGTGAATGGCTATGGCTACACCTTC. Amino acids: CASSVVVNGYGYTF. This chain uses TRBV9 with TRBJ1-2; the D is unclear. The CDR3 is 14 residues long. Trimming took 0 bases from V and 4 from J, leaving 10 bases between them. Germline-derived CDR1 and CDR2 are SGDLS and YYNGEE.

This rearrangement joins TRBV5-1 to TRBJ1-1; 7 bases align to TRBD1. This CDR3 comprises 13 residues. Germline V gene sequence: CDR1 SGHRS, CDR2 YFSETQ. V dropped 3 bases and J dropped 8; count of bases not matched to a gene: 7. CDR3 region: CASSWGQLQEAFF. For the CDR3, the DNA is TGCGCCAGCAGCTGGGGACAGCTCCAAGAAGCTTTCTTT.

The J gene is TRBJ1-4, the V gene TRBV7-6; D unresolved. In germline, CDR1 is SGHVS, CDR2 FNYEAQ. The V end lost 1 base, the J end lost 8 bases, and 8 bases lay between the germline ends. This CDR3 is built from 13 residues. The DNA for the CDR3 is TGTGCCAGCAGCTTAGGCGGTTCCGAAAAACTGTTTTTT. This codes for CASSLGGSEKLFF.

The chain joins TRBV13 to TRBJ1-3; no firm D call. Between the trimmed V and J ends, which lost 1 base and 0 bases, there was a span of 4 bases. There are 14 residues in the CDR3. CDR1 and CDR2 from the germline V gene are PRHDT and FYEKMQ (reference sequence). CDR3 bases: TGTGCCAGCAGCTTAGAGTTCTCTGGAAACACCATATATTTT. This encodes CASSLEFSGNTIYF.

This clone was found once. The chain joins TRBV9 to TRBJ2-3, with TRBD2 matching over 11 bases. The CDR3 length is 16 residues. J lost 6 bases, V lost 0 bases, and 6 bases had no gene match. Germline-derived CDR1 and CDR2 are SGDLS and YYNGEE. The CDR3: CASSVVSGGARDTQYF. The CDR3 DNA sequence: TGTGCCAGCAGCGTAGTTAGCGGGGGGGCTCGGGATACGCAGTATTTT. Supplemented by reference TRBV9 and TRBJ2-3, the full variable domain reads DSGVTQTPKHLITATGQRVTLRCSPRSGDLSVYWYQQSLDQGLQFLIQYYNGEERAKGNILERFSAQQFPDLHSELNLSSLELGDSALYFCASSVVSGGARDTQYFGPGTRLTVL.

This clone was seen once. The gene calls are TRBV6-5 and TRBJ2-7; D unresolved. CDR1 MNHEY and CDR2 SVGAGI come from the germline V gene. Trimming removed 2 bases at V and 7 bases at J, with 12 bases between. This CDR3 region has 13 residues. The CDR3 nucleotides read TGTGCCAGCAGTTACCGGACCGGTGGGGAGCAGTACTTC. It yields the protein CASSYRTGGEQYF.

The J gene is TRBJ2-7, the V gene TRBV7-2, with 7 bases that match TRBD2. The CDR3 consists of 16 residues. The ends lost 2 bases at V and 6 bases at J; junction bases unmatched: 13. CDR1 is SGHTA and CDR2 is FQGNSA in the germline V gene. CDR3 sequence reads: CASSLSASGSRSEQYF. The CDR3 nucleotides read TGTGCCAGCAGCTTAAGCGCTAGCGGATCACGTTCCGAGCAGTACTTC.

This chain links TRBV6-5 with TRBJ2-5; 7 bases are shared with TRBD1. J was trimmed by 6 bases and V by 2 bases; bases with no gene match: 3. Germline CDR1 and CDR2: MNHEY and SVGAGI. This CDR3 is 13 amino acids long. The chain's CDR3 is CASSYDREQTQYF. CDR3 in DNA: TGTGCCAGCAGTTACGACAGGGAACAGACCCAGTACTTC.

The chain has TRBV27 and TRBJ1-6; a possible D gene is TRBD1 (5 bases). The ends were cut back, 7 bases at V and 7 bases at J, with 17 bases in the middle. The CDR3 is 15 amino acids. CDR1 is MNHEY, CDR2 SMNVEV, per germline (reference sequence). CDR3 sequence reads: CASNSQGVGNSPLHF. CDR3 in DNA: TGTGCCAGCAACTCCCAGGGAGTAGGAAATTCACCCCTCCACTTT.

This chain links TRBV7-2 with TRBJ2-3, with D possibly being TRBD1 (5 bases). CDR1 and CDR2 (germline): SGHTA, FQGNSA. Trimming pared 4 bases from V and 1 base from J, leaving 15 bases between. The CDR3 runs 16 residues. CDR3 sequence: CASSSLRRGGTDTQYF. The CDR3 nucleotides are TGTGCCAGCAGCTCCCTAAGAAGGGGCGGCACAGATACGCAGTATTTT. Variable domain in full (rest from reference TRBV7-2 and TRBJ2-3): GAGVSQSPSNKVTEKGKDVELRCDPISGHTALYWYRQSLGQGLEFLIYFQGNSAPDKSGLPSDRFSAERTGGSVSTLTIQRTQQEDSAVYLCASSSLRRGGTDTQYFGPGTRLTVL.

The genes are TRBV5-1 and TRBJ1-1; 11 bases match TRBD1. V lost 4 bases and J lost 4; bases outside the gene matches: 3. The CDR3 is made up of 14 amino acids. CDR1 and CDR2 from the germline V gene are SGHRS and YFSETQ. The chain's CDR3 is CASSRDRGTTEAFF. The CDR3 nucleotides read TGCGCCAGCAGCCGGGACAGGGGGACCACTGAAGCTTTCTTT.

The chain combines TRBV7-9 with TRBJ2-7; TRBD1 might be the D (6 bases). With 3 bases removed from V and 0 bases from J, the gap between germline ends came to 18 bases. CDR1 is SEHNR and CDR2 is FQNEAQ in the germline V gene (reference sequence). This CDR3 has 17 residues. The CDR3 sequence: CASSLLVGAGDSYEQYF. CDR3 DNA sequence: TGTGCCAGCAGCTTGTTAGTTGGGGCAGGGGACTCCTACGAGCAGTACTTC.

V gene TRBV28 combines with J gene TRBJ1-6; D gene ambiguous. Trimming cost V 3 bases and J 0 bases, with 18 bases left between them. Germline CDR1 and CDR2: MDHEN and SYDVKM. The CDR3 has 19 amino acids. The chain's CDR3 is CASSLSGLAISSYNSPLHF. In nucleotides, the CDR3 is TGTGCCAGCAGTTTGTCGGGATTAGCAATTAGCTCCTATAATTCACCCCTCCACTTT.

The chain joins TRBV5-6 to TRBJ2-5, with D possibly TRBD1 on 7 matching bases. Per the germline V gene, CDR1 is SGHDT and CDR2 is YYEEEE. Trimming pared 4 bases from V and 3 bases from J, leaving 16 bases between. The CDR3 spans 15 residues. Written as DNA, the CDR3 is TGTGCCAGCAGCCCCTTCAGGGGGGCCGAAGAGACCCAGTACTTC. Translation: CASSPFRGAEETQYF. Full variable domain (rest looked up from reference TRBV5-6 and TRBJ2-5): DAGVTQSPTHLIKTRGQQVTLRCSPKSGHDTVSWYQQALGQGPQFIFQYYEEEERQRGNFPDRFSGHQFPNYSSELNVNALLLGDSALYLCASSPFRGAEETQYFGPGTRLLVL.

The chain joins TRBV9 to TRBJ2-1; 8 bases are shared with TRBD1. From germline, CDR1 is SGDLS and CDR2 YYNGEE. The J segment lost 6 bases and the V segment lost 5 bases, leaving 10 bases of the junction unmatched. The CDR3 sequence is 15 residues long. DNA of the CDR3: TGTGCCAGCAGTATCGGACAGGGTGGGGGCAATGAGCAGTTCTTC. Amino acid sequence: CASSIGQGGGNEQFF.

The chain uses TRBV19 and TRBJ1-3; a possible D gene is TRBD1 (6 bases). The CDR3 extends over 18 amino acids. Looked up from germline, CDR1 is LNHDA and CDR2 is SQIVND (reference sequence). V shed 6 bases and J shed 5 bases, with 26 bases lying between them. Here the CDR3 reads CASRKTRTANKPRNTIYF. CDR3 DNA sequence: TGTGCCAGTAGAAAGACTAGGACAGCTAACAAACCTCGAAACACCATATATTTT. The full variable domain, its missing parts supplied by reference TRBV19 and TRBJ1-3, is DGGITQSPKYLFRKEGQNVTLSCEQNLNHDAMYWYRQDPGQGLRLIYYSQIVNDFQKGDIAEGYSVSREKKESFPLTVTSAQKNPTAFYLCASRKTRTANKPRNTIYFGEGSWLTVV.